The 14 T cell receptor beta chains below all came from one sample that was sequenced in a study of T-cell reconstitution after alpha-beta-depleted transplantation in children. The TCRbeta library was prepared with unique molecular identifiers. TCRdb used MiXCR to reprocess the PCR reads, holding one entry per CDR3 protein. The data show 450,000 to 700,000 distinct CDR3 sequences, around 27% seen once. This material consisted of PBMCs, taken before TCRalphabeta/CD19-depleted stem cell transplant. All receptors come from a boy under two years old with Wiskott-Aldrich syndrome, due to receive a stem cell transplant.

The genes are TRBV28 and TRBJ2-3, with D tentatively TRBD1 or TRBD2 (5 bases each). The CDR3 contains 15 residues. CDR1 and CDR2 from the germline V gene are MDHEN and SYDVKM. The V end was cut by 7 bases, the J end by 5 bases, with 19 bases between. Here the CDR3 reads CASTRGALWGDTQYF. CDR3 DNA: TGTGCCAGCACTAGAGGGGCTCTCTGGGGAGATACGCAGTATTTT.

In DNA form, the CDR3 reads TGTGCCAGCAGCCTATTAGAGAGCGGGTACTACGAGCAGTACTTC. Encoded protein: CASSLLESGYYEQYF. V usage is TRBV7-9 and J usage is TRBJ2-7; weak D call: TRBD2 (6 bases). This CDR3 has 15 amino acids. Germline CDR1 is SEHNR and CDR2 is FQNEAQ (reference sequence). The ends were cut back, 5 bases at V and 3 bases at J, with 17 bases in the middle.

This clonotype was counted a few times. The rearrangement uses TRBV6-2 or TRBV6-3 and TRBJ2-1; the match to TRBD2 covers 10 bases. J lost 15 bases, V lost 6 bases, and 14 bases had no gene match. The germline V gene encodes CDR1 MNHEY and CDR2 SVGEGT. The length of the CDR3 is 14 residues. The CDR3 loop is CASSSVLSGRGGFF. CDR3 bases: TGTGCCAGCAGCTCCGTCTTAAGCGGGAGGGGTGGGTTCTTC.

V and J are TRBV14 and TRBJ2-3; unclear D gene. The CDR3 length is 14 residues. CDR1 is SGHDN and CDR2 is FVKESK in the germline V gene. V lost 5 bases and J 5 bases, leaving 14 bases between the germline ends. CDR3 DNA: TGTGCCAGCAGCTCAATCCAGACGCTAGATACGCAGTATTTT. Its protein is CASSSIQTLDTQYF.

The chain carries TRBV29-1 and TRBJ1-2; D might be TRBD1 (5 bases). CDR1 and CDR2 (germline): SQVTM, ANQGSEA. The V and J ends lost 4 bases and 3 bases respectively, with 9 bases between them. There are 12 residues in the CDR3. As DNA, the CDR3 is TGCAGCGTTGGGGGCAAGTACTATGGCTACACCTTC. Residues: CSVGGKYYGYTF. The full variable domain, its missing parts supplied by reference TRBV29-1 and TRBJ1-2, is SAVISQKPSRDICQRGTSLTIQCQVDSQVTMMFWYRQQPGQSLTLIATANQGSEATYESGFVIDKFPISRPNLTFSTLTVSNMSPEDSSIYLCSVGGKYYGYTFGSGTRLTVV.

This clonotype has only one observation. The V call is TRBV29-1, the J call TRBJ2-3; 10 bases match TRBD2. Germline loops: CDR1 SQVTM, CDR2 ANQGSEA. The V gene end was trimmed by 4 bases and the J gene end by 5 bases; junction bases not matched to a gene: 6. The CDR3 totals 14 residues. CDR3 region: CSVANLAGEDTQYF. Written as DNA, the CDR3 is TGCAGCGTTGCTAACCTAGCGGGAGAAGATACGCAGTATTTT.

This clonotype was observed a few times. This chain links TRBV3-1 with TRBJ1-4; D is unclear. This CDR3 comprises 14 residues. Germline V gene sequence: CDR1 LGHDT, CDR2 YNNKEL (reference sequence). V was pared by 4 bases and J by 5 bases, with 11 bases between. The CDR3 here is CASSPLGLNEKLFF. In nucleotides, the CDR3 is TGTGCCAGCAGCCCCCTGGGATTGAATGAAAAACTGTTTTTT.

This clonotype has only a few counts. This rearrangement joins TRBV12-3 or TRBV12-4 to TRBJ2-7, with D uncertain. Trimming took off 3 bases at V and 0 bases at J, with 9 bases between the two ends. The CDR3 consists of 14 residues. The CDR3 sequence: CASSFRSSSYEQYF. In DNA, the CDR3 is TGTGCCAGCAGTTTCAGGTCTTCCTCCTACGAGCAGTACTTC.

This clonotype has just a few counts. The chain has TRBV5-1 and TRBJ2-1; D is perhaps TRBD2 (6 bases). Trimming left V 4 bases short and J 5 bases short, with 16 bases between. Per the germline V gene, CDR1 is SGHRS and CDR2 is YFSETQ. The CDR3 totals 15 residues. This CDR3 is CASSPLFAGNNEQFF. The CDR3 nucleotides read TGCGCCAGCAGCCCCCTTTTCGCGGGGAACAATGAGCAGTTCTTC.

The chain has TRBV12-3 or TRBV12-4 and TRBJ2-1; 7 nucleotides match TRBD2. The CDR3 runs to 16 residues. Unmatched junction bases numbered 18, after V lost 3 bases and J lost 13 bases. This chain's CDR3 is CASSFGLKPSTSRQFF. CDR3 nucleotides: TGTGCCAGCAGTTTTGGCCTTAAGCCGTCGACTAGCCGCCAGTTCTTC.

This clonotype was picked up a small number of times. V and J are TRBV12-3 or TRBV12-4 and TRBJ2-2; perhaps TRBD1 as D (6 bases). This CDR3 region has 15 residues. The V end lost 5 bases, the J end lost 5 bases, and 15 bases lay between the germline ends. The CDR3 DNA is TGTGCCAGCAGTAACCCAGGGGCGCGGACCGGGGAGCTGTTTTTT. Translated, it gives CASSNPGARTGELFF.

This clonotype was counted between two and nine times. This chain uses TRBV7-2 with TRBJ2-3; TRBD2 matches at 8 bases. The CDR3 consists of 15 residues. Germline-derived CDR1 and CDR2 are SGHTA and FQGNSA. The trim removed 4 bases at V and 6 bases at J, leaving 9 bases unmatched. CDR3 in DNA: TGTGCCAGCAGCTATACCGGGACTAGTATTGATACGCAGTATTTT. Translated: CASSYTGTSIDTQYF.

The genes are TRBV25-1 and TRBJ2-7; 7 bases map to TRBD1. The CDR3 extends over 14 amino acids. Per the germline V gene, CDR1 is MGHDK and CDR2 is SYGVNS. V shed 3 bases and J 3 bases; nucleotides not matched to a gene: 5. This chain's CDR3 is CASSDSYRGYEQYF. CDR3 nucleotides: TGTGCCAGCAGTGATTCTTACAGGGGCTACGAGCAGTACTTC.

The CDR3 DNA reads as TGTGCCAGCAGTACACAGTTCCCTGGCTACGAGCAGTACTTC. Amino acids: CASSTQFPGYEQYF. The chain links TRBV25-1 to TRBJ2-7; unclear D gene. Trimming stripped 5 bases from V and 3 bases from J, with 14 bases between. Per the germline V gene, CDR1 is MGHDK and CDR2 is SYGVNS. This CDR3 region has 14 residues.